These T cell receptor beta chains were read from a single sample in a study of T-cell memory formation after mild COVID-19. TCRdb ran MiXCR on the 5' RACE reads and lists one entry per CDR3 protein. The table has about 150,000 distinct CDR3 sequences, 20% to 25% seen once. The sequenced sample consisted of PBMCs or a T cell subset sorted from them (not recorded which). The source of these receptors is an adult woman who had mild COVID-19 (a few samples of this study predate the infection). Cell type and time point are not known. Both conserved end residues are part of each CDR3. Fields, in order: D gene, V gene, J gene, clone size, CDR3 DNA, CDR3 protein. A D gene is named only where the DNA matches it firmly. Clone size appears in some rows only: once, few, many, or a class for an expanded clone.

D: TRBD2
V: TRBV4-1
J: TRBJ2-7
size: few
DNA: TGCGCCAGCAGCGCGGGTGTGGCGGGGGACTACGAGCAGTACTTC
CDR3: CASSAGVAGDYEQYF

D: NA
V: TRBV11-3
J: TRBJ2-5
size: NA
DNA: TGTGCCAGCAGCTTATTCGCACAGCAAGAGACCCAGTACTTC
CDR3: CASSLFAQQETQYF

D: NA
V: TRBV6-4
J: TRBJ2-3
size: NA
DNA: TGTGCCAGCTCACCAGGGATTTCGCACACAGATACGCAGTATTTT
CDR3: CASSPGISHTDTQYF

D: NA
V: TRBV2
J: TRBJ1-5
size: NA
DNA: TGTGCCAGCAGTGAGGGCAGTCAGAGACCTAGCAATCAGCCCCAGCATTTT
CDR3: CASSEGSQRPSNQPQHF

D: NA
V: TRBV11-2
J: TRBJ2-3
size: few
DNA: TGTGCCAGCAGCGCAGTTGGGGGGGGCCTTAGCACAGATACGCAGTATTTT
CDR3: CASSAVGGGLSTDTQYF

D: NA
V: TRBV6-1
J: TRBJ2-7
size: NA
DNA: TGTGCCAGCAGTGAAGGGCAGGGGATTCCCTACGAGCAGTACTTC
CDR3: CASSEGQGIPYEQYF

D: NA
V: TRBV12-3/TRBV12-4
J: TRBJ2-2
size: NA
DNA: TGTGCCTCCACGAACACCGGGGAGCTGTTTTTT
CDR3: CASTNTGELFF

D: NA
V: TRBV5-8
J: TRBJ2-3
size: NA
DNA: TGTGCCAGAGATCGGACGTATAGCACAGATACGCAGTATTTT
CDR3: CARDRTYSTDTQYF

D: TRBD1
V: TRBV30
J: TRBJ2-7
size: few
DNA: TGTGCCTGGGCGACAGGGGGCCAGGAGCAGTACTTC
CDR3: CAWATGGQEQYF

D: NA
V: TRBV7-6
J: TRBJ1-4
size: NA
DNA: TGTGCCAGCAGCGCCAGACGTCTTAGGGGCGAAAAACTGTTTTTT
CDR3: CASSARRLRGEKLFF

D: NA
V: TRBV7-9
J: TRBJ2-2
size: NA
DNA: TGTGCCAGCAGCCCATTACCCGGGGAGCTGTTTTTT
CDR3: CASSPLPGELFF

D: TRBD1
V: TRBV7-6
J: TRBJ2-7
size: few
DNA: TGTGCCAGCAGCGTGTTGACAGGGGGTCCGGACGAGCAGTACTTC
CDR3: CASSVLTGGPDEQYF

D: NA
V: TRBV25-1
J: TRBJ1-2
size: NA
DNA: TGTGCCAGCAGTGAATCCTACGACTCTAAAGGTTATGGCTACACCTTC
CDR3: CASSESYDSKGYGYTF

D: TRBD2
V: TRBV29-1
J: TRBJ2-5
size: few
DNA: TGCAGCGTTCGGACTAGCGGCCTTCAAGAGACCCAGTACTTC
CDR3: CSVRTSGLQETQYF

D: NA
V: TRBV11-2
J: TRBJ2-1
size: NA
DNA: TGTGCCAGCAGCTCCCGGGACTCCTACAATGAGCAGTTCTTC
CDR3: CASSSRDSYNEQFF

D: TRBD2
V: TRBV5-1
J: TRBJ2-1
size: NA
DNA: TGCGCCAGCAGCAGGGGACTAGCGGGTTGGTTCTTC
CDR3: CASSRGLAGWFF

D: NA
V: TRBV2
J: TRBJ2-7
size: NA
DNA: TGTGCCAGCAGTGAAGTGAGCTGGGAAAGCTCCTACGAGCAGTACTTC
CDR3: CASSEVSWESSYEQYF

D: NA
V: TRBV7-2
J: TRBJ2-7
size: NA
DNA: TGTGCCAGCAGCTTAGTCGCAGGGGCCTCCTACGAGCAGTACTTC
CDR3: CASSLVAGASYEQYF

D: NA
V: TRBV7-9
J: TRBJ2-1
size: NA
DNA: TGTGCCAGCAGCCCTCCGGACGTACTCTCCTACAATGAGCAGTTCTTC
CDR3: CASSPPDVLSYNEQFF

D: TRBD1
V: TRBV5-1
J: TRBJ2-7
size: once
DNA: TGCGCCAGCAGCCCACGGGGACAGCCTACCTACGAGCAGTACTTC
CDR3: CASSPRGQPTYEQYF

D: TRBD1
V: TRBV4-1
J: TRBJ1-2
size: NA
DNA: TGCGCCAGCAGCCAACCAGGACAGGGAAGCTATGGCTACACCTTC
CDR3: CASSQPGQGSYGYTF

D: NA
V: TRBV4-1
J: TRBJ1-2
size: NA
DNA: TGCGCCAGCAGCCTCAACGAAGGGGACTATGGCTACACCTTC
CDR3: CASSLNEGDYGYTF

D: NA
V: TRBV25-1
J: TRBJ1-5
size: NA
DNA: TGTGCCAGCAGACAGTTAGGCAATCAGCCCCAGCATTTT
CDR3: CASRQLGNQPQHF

D: NA
V: TRBV24-1
J: TRBJ2-6
size: NA
DNA: TGTGCCACCAGTGATTCTGGGGCCAACGTCCTGACTTTC
CDR3: CATSDSGANVLTF

D: NA
V: TRBV6-6
J: TRBJ2-1
size: few
DNA: TGTGCCAGCAGTTACGGGGTCCTTGCGGCGGGCCAATCCTACAATGAGCAGTTCTTC
CDR3: CASSYGVLAAGQSYNEQFF

D: NA
V: TRBV9
J: TRBJ2-2
size: few
DNA: TGTGCCAGCAGCGTAGGTTCGCGGGCGCCGAACACCGGGGAGCTGTTTTTT
CDR3: CASSVGSRAPNTGELFF

D: NA
V: TRBV12-3/TRBV12-4
J: TRBJ1-5
size: few
DNA: TGTGCCAGCAGTGACGGTGAACGCAATCAGCCCCAGCATTTT
CDR3: CASSDGERNQPQHF

D: NA
V: TRBV7-9
J: TRBJ1-5
size: NA
DNA: TGTGCCAGCAGCTTAACAGGGACGGGGCAGCCCCAGCATTTT
CDR3: CASSLTGTGQPQHF

D: TRBD2
V: TRBV11-2
J: TRBJ2-5
size: NA
DNA: TGTGCCAGCAGCTTCTCTAGCGGGGAGACCCAGTACTTC
CDR3: CASSFSSGETQYF

D: NA
V: TRBV30
J: TRBJ2-5
size: NA
DNA: TGTGCCTTGATGGGGGAAACCCAGTACTTC
CDR3: CALMGETQYF

D: NA
V: TRBV4-2
J: TRBJ2-5
size: few
DNA: TGTGCCAGCAGCCAAGAGGTCGGGCTAGTTGGATGGCAAGAGACCCAGTACTTC
CDR3: CASSQEVGLVGWQETQYF

D: TRBD1
V: TRBV4-1
J: TRBJ2-7
size: NA
DNA: TGCGCCAGCAGCCACAGACAGGGGGCTTACGAGCAGTACTTC
CDR3: CASSHRQGAYEQYF

D: TRBD2
V: TRBV6-1
J: TRBJ2-3
size: few
DNA: TGTGCCACCCACAGCGGGGGGGAGCTCACAGATACGCAGTATTTT
CDR3: CATHSGGELTDTQYF